Below, 32 T cell receptor beta chains from the same sample are listed, as sequenced in a study of blood T cell repertoires in COVID-19. Sequenced by immunoSEQ multiplex PCR; TCRdb stores in-frame clones only, minus some. The top ten clones hold 15% to 20% of a sample with over 60,000 clones, 90% of them seen once. Sequences were obtained from peripheral blood. These receptors were collected from an elderly woman with active or convalescent COVID-19.

The rearrangement joins TRBV6-1 to TRBJ1-2; D unresolved. Between the trimmed V and J ends, which lost 1 base and 7 bases, there was a span of 13 bases. This CDR3 comprises 14 residues. The germline V gene has CDR1 MNHNS and CDR2 SASEGT. CDR3 residues: CASSEVDVYSGYTF. The CDR3 DNA reads TGTGCCAGCAGTGAAGTTGACGTCTACAGTGGCTACACCTTC.

The J gene is TRBJ2-2, the V gene TRBV5-1, with 10 nucleotides matching TRBD1. Unmatched junction bases numbered 3, after V lost 5 bases and J lost 5 bases. Germline values: CDR1 SGHRS, CDR2 YFSETQ. The CDR3 totals 14 residues. For the CDR3, the DNA is TGCGCCAGCAGACCGGGACAGGGGACCGGGGAGCTGTTTTTT. Residues: CASRPGQGTGELFF.

As to this clone: One end of the junction varies from germline; a read error may be responsible. CDR3 sequence reads: CASSLAGTGPNF. The CDR3 DNA reads TGCGCCAGCAGCTTGGCGGGGACAGGACCAAACTTC. The rearrangement joins TRBV5-1 to TRBJ2-5, with 8 nucleotides matching TRBD1. The length of the CDR3 is 12 residues. Germline CDR1 and CDR2: SGHRS and YFSETQ. Together with reference TRBV5-1 and TRBJ2-5, the CDR3 gives the full variable domain: KAGVTQTPRYLIKTRGQQVTLSCSPISGHRSVSWYQQTPGQGLQFLFEYFSETQRNKGNFPGRFSGRQFSNSRSEMNVSTLELGDSALYLCASSLAGTGPNFGPGTRLLVL.

This clone was detected only once. The J gene is TRBJ2-1, the V gene TRBV9, with 9 bases matching TRBD2. This CDR3 region has 17 residues. CDR1 SGDLS and CDR2 YYNGEE come from the germline V gene. The trim removed 4 bases at V and 10 bases at J, leaving 18 bases unmatched. DNA for the CDR3: TGTGCCAGCAGCCCCAAGGGGGGGCTAGCGGGGAAGCCCGAGCAGTTCTTC. This sequence encodes CASSPKGGLAGKPEQFF.

The chain carries TRBV19 and TRBJ1-4; a possible D gene is TRBD1 (5 bases). CDR1 and CDR2 from the germline V gene are LNHDA and SQIVND (reference sequence). The CDR3 is made up of 15 amino acids. Trimming left V 7 bases short and J 5 bases short, with 17 bases between. The CDR3 sequence is CASNKRGDGNEKLFF. Written as DNA, the CDR3 is TGTGCCAGTAACAAGCGGGGGGATGGAAATGAAAAACTGTTTTTT. Complete variable domain (other parts from reference TRBV19 and TRBJ1-4): DGGITQSPKYLFRKEGQNVTLSCEQNLNHDAMYWYRQDPGQGLRLIYYSQIVNDFQKGDIAEGYSVSREKKESFPLTVTSAQKNPTAFYLCASNKRGDGNEKLFFGSGTQLSVL.

The V and J genes are TRBV28 and TRBJ1-2; the D is unclear. CDR3 length equals 13 residues. CDR1 MDHEN and CDR2 SYDVKM come from the germline V gene. V shed 5 bases and J shed 8 bases, with 15 bases lying between them. The CDR3 DNA reads as TGTGCCAGCAGTCCCAGGTTGCGTTCCGGCTACACCTTC. Translation gives CASSPRLRSGYTF.

V usage is TRBV7-3 and J usage is TRBJ2-3; TRBD2 agrees at 7 bases. With 5 bases clipped from V and 0 bases from J, the junction kept 14 bases outside the gene matches. Germline CDR1 SGHTA, CDR2 FQGTGA. This CDR3 region has 18 residues. CDR3 region: CASSPRGTTRASTDTQYF. The CDR3 region has the DNA TGTGCCAGCAGCCCCCGAGGGACTACCCGTGCTAGCACAGATACGCAGTATTTT.

J is TRBJ1-2 and V is TRBV7-8; tentatively, D is TRBD1 (5 bases). V was pared by 8 bases and J by 2 bases, with 6 bases between. The CDR3 contains 11 residues. Germline CDR1 SGHVS, CDR2 FQNEAQ. CDR3 nucleotide sequence: TGTGCCAGCGGGGGGAACTATGGCTACACCTTC. It encodes CASGGNYGYTF.

The genes are TRBV7-2 and TRBJ1-1, with D unresolved. The germline V gene has CDR1 SGHTA and CDR2 FQGNSA. Trimming pared 1 base from V and 10 bases from J, leaving 16 bases between. This CDR3 is built from 14 residues. DNA of the CDR3: TGTGCCAGCAGCTTAGGAGGGTCCGGGGTTGGAGCTTTCTTT. It specifies CASSLGGSGVGAFF.

The CDR3 loop reads CASSYDRGTQPQHF. For the CDR3, the DNA is TGCGCCAGCAGCTACGACAGGGGCACTCAGCCCCAGCATTTT. The J gene is TRBJ1-5, the V gene TRBV5-1; 8 bases agree with TRBD1. The CDR3 has 14 amino acids. CDR1 is SGHRS and CDR2 is YFSETQ in the germline V gene. With 3 bases clipped from V and 6 bases from J, the junction kept 5 bases outside the gene matches.

The gene calls are TRBV7-9 and TRBJ1-2, with D possibly being TRBD1 (6 bases). The germline gives CDR1 SEHNR, CDR2 FQNEAQ (reference sequence). The CDR3 covers 18 residues. The V end lost 5 bases, the J end lost 0 bases, and 22 bases lay between the germline ends. The CDR3 DNA reads TGTGCCAGCAGCCTAAAGGGCGGCAGGGGCGATACTAACTATGGCTACACCTTC. Translated: CASSLKGGRGDTNYGYTF.

In nucleotides, the CDR3 is TGCGCCAGCAGCCAAGAGTTGGGACTAGCGACTGATACGCAGTATTTT. This codes for CASSQELGLATDTQYF. V is TRBV4-3 and J is TRBJ2-3; TRBD2 aligns across 10 bases. The germline V gene encodes CDR1 LGHNA and CDR2 YSLEER. The CDR3 covers 16 residues. Trimming took 0 bases from V and 6 from J; bases not matched to a gene: 6.

The chain couples TRBV6-4 to TRBJ1-2, with D maybe TRBD1 (5 bases). CDR1 MRHNA and CDR2 SNTAGT come from the germline V gene. V dropped 4 bases and J dropped 2 bases, with 8 bases sitting between them. The CDR3 has 13 amino acids. The CDR3 nucleotides read TGTGCCAGCAGTGCCGGGGGGAACTATGGCTACACCTTC. Its protein is CASSAGGNYGYTF.

The V gene is TRBV6-1, the J gene TRBJ1-1, with 9 nucleotides matching TRBD1. V lost 2 bases, J lost 4 bases, and 5 bases stayed unmatched. The CDR3 length is 15 residues. CDR1 MNHNS and CDR2 SASEGT come from the germline V gene. In DNA, the CDR3 is TGTGCCAGCAGTGAACCAGGACAGGGGCGCACTGAAGCTTTCTTT. Translating gives CASSEPGQGRTEAFF.

The J gene is TRBJ1-4, the V gene TRBV19, with D unclear. In germline, CDR1 is LNHDA, CDR2 SQIVND (reference sequence). V lost 4 bases, J lost 0 bases, and 6 bases lay in between. The CDR3 spans 14 residues. CDR3 nucleotide sequence: TGTGCCAGTAGTAGAACAGCAACTAATGAAAAACTGTTTTTT. It translates to CASSRTATNEKLFF.

The rearrangement links TRBV28 to TRBJ1-3; D is undetermined. This CDR3 is 14 amino acids long. Germline CDR1 reads MDHEN; CDR2 reads SYDVKM. V was pared by 3 bases and J by 0 bases, with 6 bases between. CDR3 coding DNA: TGTGCCAGCAGTTTTGAGTTCTCTGGAAACACCATATATTTT. As protein: CASSFEFSGNTIYF. Filled out from reference TRBV28 and TRBJ1-3, the complete variable domain reads DVKVTQSSRYLVKRTGEKVFLECVQDMDHENMFWYRQDPGLGLRLIYFSYDVKMKEKGDIPEGYSVSREKKERFSLILESASTNQTSMYLCASSFEFSGNTIYFGEGSWLTVV.

The V call is TRBV2, the J call TRBJ2-7, with TRBD2 matching over 10 bases. The J segment lost 4 bases and the V segment lost 3 bases, leaving 3 bases of the junction unmatched. The CDR3 extends over 14 amino acids. The V gene's germline CDR1 is SNHLY and CDR2 FYNNEI. The DNA for the CDR3 is TGTGCCAGCAGTGAGGAGCGGGGGGGGTACGAGCAGTACTTC. As protein: CASSEERGGYEQYF.

As DNA, the CDR3 is TGTGCCAGCAGCCAGACAGGGGGTAATGGCTACACCTTC. This translates into CASSQTGGNGYTF. J is TRBJ1-2 and V is TRBV11-2, with 9 nucleotides matching TRBD1. Losses at the gene ends were 5 bases for V and 6 bases for J; bases not matched to a gene: 4. CDR1 is SGHAT and CDR2 is FQNNGV in the germline V gene. The CDR3 totals 13 residues. Complete variable domain (other parts from reference TRBV11-2 and TRBJ1-2): EAGVAQSPRYKIIEKRQSVAFWCNPISGHATLYWYQQILGQGPKLLIQFQNNGVVDDSQLPKDRFSAERLKGVDSTLKIQPAKLEDSAVYLCASSQTGGNGYTFGSGTRLTVV.

This clone was counted once. The genes are TRBV7-9 and TRBJ2-7, with a weak D call TRBD2 (6 bases). Germline loops: CDR1 SEHNR, CDR2 FQNEAQ (reference sequence). V lost 3 bases and J lost 7, with 13 bases in between. The CDR3 is made up of 13 amino acids. This CDR3 reads CASSLGGTGEQYF. The CDR3 bases are TGTGCCAGCAGCTTGGGGGGTACGGGAGAGCAGTACTTC.

This chain joins TRBV5-1 and TRBJ2-1; 8 bases match TRBD1. The CDR3 is 14 residues long. Unmatched junction bases numbered 0, after V lost 0 bases and J lost 4 bases. The germline V gene has CDR1 SGHRS and CDR2 YFSETQ. In DNA, the CDR3 is TGCGCCAGCAGCTTGGGGGACAGGTACAATGAGCAGTTCTTC. It yields the protein CASSLGDRYNEQFF.

The chain links TRBV30 to TRBJ2-7; 7 nucleotides agree with TRBD1. Germline V gene sequence: CDR1 GTSNPN, CDR2 SVGIG (reference sequence). There are 16 residues in the CDR3. After removal of 1 base from V and 4 bases from J, the junction contained 13 bases not matched to a gene. CDR3 in amino acids: CAWSGTKNRGVYEQYF. In nucleotides, the CDR3 is TGTGCCTGGAGTGGAACTAAAAACAGGGGTGTTTACGAGCAGTACTTC.

The chain has TRBV9 and TRBJ1-1; 7 bases map to TRBD1. From germline, CDR1 is SGDLS and CDR2 YYNGEE. The V segment lost 0 bases and the J segment 1 base; nucleotides outside the gene matches: 24. The CDR3 has 22 residues. CDR3 sequence: CASSVATIRQGESRRWNTEAFF. Here the CDR3 DNA reads TGTGCCAGCAGCGTAGCTACGATTAGACAGGGAGAGTCCAGAAGGTGGAACACTGAAGCTTTCTTT.

V is TRBV7-2 and J is TRBJ2-7, with 8 bases aligning to TRBD2. CDR1 SGHTA and CDR2 FQGNSA come from the germline V gene. CDR3 length: 13 amino acids. V dropped 5 bases and J dropped 6; count of bases not matched to a gene: 6. CDR3 bases: TGTGCCAGCAGCGTCGGGGGGGCGTCCGAGCAGTACTTC. Encoded protein: CASSVGGASEQYF. Looking up the rest from reference TRBV7-2 and TRBJ2-7 gives the full variable domain: GAGVSQSPSNKVTEKGKDVELRCDPISGHTALYWYRQSLGQGLEFLIYFQGNSAPDKSGLPSDRFSAERTGGSVSTLTIQRTQQEDSAVYLCASSVGGASEQYFGPGTRLTVT.

This clone has only one observation. V usage is TRBV30 and J usage is TRBJ2-5; 7 bases match TRBD1. Germline CDR1 and CDR2: GTSNPN and SVGIG (reference sequence). There are 15 residues in the CDR3. Trimming at V came to 3 bases and at J to 2 bases, leaving 9 bases not matched to a gene. The CDR3: CAWSRGTVKQETQYF. The CDR3 nucleotides are TGTGCCTGGAGCCGAGGGACAGTGAAACAAGAGACCCAGTACTTC.

The CDR3 bases are TGTGCCAGCAGCTTAGGCAGAAACAGTATTAATGAAAAACTGTTTTTT. It yields the protein CASSLGRNSINEKLFF. The chain employs TRBV11-2 and TRBJ1-4; D is unclear. V lost 1 base and J 4 bases, leaving 13 bases between the germline ends. The length of the CDR3 is 16 residues. The germline gives CDR1 SGHAT, CDR2 FQNNGV.

This chain joins TRBV6-5 and TRBJ1-1; no firm D call. The length of the CDR3 is 15 residues. Deletions cut 0 bases from V and 1 base from J, with 9 bases between. Germline-derived CDR1 and CDR2 are MNHEY and SVGAGI. The CDR3 DNA reads as TGTGCCAGCAGTTACTCAGGAAGAGGGAACACTGAAGCTTTCTTT. It specifies CASSYSGRGNTEAFF.

The chain combines TRBV19 with TRBJ1-6; possibly TRBD1 for D (6 bases). This CDR3 contains 16 residues. Deletions cut 9 bases from V and 4 bases from J, with 19 bases between. CDR1 and CDR2 (germline): LNHDA, SQIVND (reference sequence). CDR3 loop: CASRPLDSIYNSPLHF. The DNA of the CDR3 is TGTGCCAGCCGCCCCCTGGACAGCATATATAATTCACCCCTCCACTTT.

The gene calls are TRBV27 and TRBJ2-7; D not resolved. Deletions cut 0 bases from V and 6 bases from J, with 9 bases between. This CDR3 contains 13 residues. The germline V gene encodes CDR1 MNHEY and CDR2 SMNVEV (reference sequence). CDR3 amino acids: CASSLSGGLEQYF. The CDR3 coding sequence is TGTGCCAGCAGTTTATCTGGTGGGCTCGAGCAGTACTTC.

This sequence joins TRBV9 and TRBJ1-4, with 8 positions matching TRBD1. The V gene end was trimmed by 5 bases and the J gene end by 3 bases; junction bases not matched to a gene: 6. Per the germline V gene, CDR1 is SGDLS and CDR2 is YYNGEE. The CDR3 is 15 residues long. The CDR3 here is CASSTTGGPNEKLFF. Written as DNA, the CDR3 is TGTGCCAGCAGTACAACAGGGGGTCCTAATGAAAAACTGTTTTTT.

The V call is TRBV28, the J call TRBJ1-5, with 9 bases fitting TRBD1. Germline CDR1 MDHEN, CDR2 SYDVKM. There are 17 residues in the CDR3. The junction had 11 bases not matched to a gene; V was cut back by 5 bases and J by 3 bases. The CDR3 is CASSPPRGQGTNQPQHF. The CDR3 nucleotides read TGTGCCAGCAGTCCTCCCAGGGGACAGGGTACCAATCAGCCCCAGCATTTT. The complete variable domain, with remaining parts taken from reference TRBV28 and TRBJ1-5, reads DVKVTQSSRYLVKRTGEKVFLECVQDMDHENMFWYRQDPGLGLRLIYFSYDVKMKEKGDIPEGYSVSREKKERFSLILESASTNQTSMYLCASSPPRGQGTNQPQHFGDGTRLSIL.

The rearrangement uses TRBV6-4 and TRBJ1-4; D possibly corresponds to TRBD1 (6 bases). Trimming took off 2 bases at V and 8 bases at J, with 12 bases between the two ends. Germline-derived CDR1 and CDR2 are MRHNA and SNTAGT. The length of the CDR3 is 14 residues. The DNA of the CDR3 is TGTGCCAGCAGTGACAGGGGGGGGCCGGAAAAACTGTTTTTT. Protein: CASSDRGGPEKLFF.

The chain employs TRBV28 and TRBJ2-5; the match to TRBD1 covers 8 bases. V lost 5 bases to trimming and J lost 5 bases; unmatched junction nucleotides: 4. CDR3 length: 13 residues. Germline V gene sequence: CDR1 MDHEN, CDR2 SYDVKM. The CDR3 DNA sequence: TGTGCCAGCAGTCGGACAGGGACGGAGACCCAGTACTTC. Its protein product is CASSRTGTETQYF. The entire variable domain, with the rest obtained from reference TRBV28 and TRBJ2-5, is as follows: DVKVTQSSRYLVKRTGEKVFLECVQDMDHENMFWYRQDPGLGLRLIYFSYDVKMKEKGDIPEGYSVSREKKERFSLILESASTNQTSMYLCASSRTGTETQYFGPGTRLLVL.